This T cell receptor beta chain was captured in a study of T cell clones after liver transplantation. Germline V gene sequence: CDR1 MNHNS, CDR2 SASEGT. The V and J ends lost 7 bases and 4 bases, in that order; junction bases with no gene match: 3. There are 13 residues in the CDR3. TCRdb's copy holds only in-frame clones and misses some; the assay was immunoSEQ multiplex PCR. The sample yields some 120,000 clones, 90% seen once. The chain recombines TRBV6-1 with TRBJ2-7; 11 bases map to TRBD2. The TCR sequence derives from a human patient who received a liver transplant. Some T cells may be the graft donor's. Sequences were derived from CD4+ T cells from blood, sampled 12 months after liver transplant. CDR3 nucleotides: TGTGCCAGCAACCTAGCGGGAGGATACGAGCAGTACTTC. Translated: CASNLAGGYEQYF.